Only a few counts were recorded for the clone carrying this T cell receptor beta chain. The antigen remains undetermined. The CDR3 runs to 12 residues. Trimming pared 5 bases from V and 3 bases from J, leaving 5 bases between. CDR1 is SEHNR and CDR2 is FQNEAQ in the germline V gene (reference sequence). This entry is derived from a study of cytomegalovirus exposure and HLA in healthy donors. The PCR made use of 60 Vbeta and 13 Jbeta primers. Some clones are missing from TCRdb's copy, which holds only in-frame ones; the method was immunoSEQ multiplex PCR. The sample contains 110,000 or so clones, 70% to 80% of which appear only once. Whole-study findings and limits: Prediction of most subjects' HLA-A and HLA-B alleles by TCR beta sequences was reportedly accurate. Analysis performed later showed TCR beta chains linked to HLA being more clonally expanded than equally common others.

The TCR originated in a woman aged 40 to 50 in good health and CMV-seropositive. This chain joins TRBV7-9 and TRBJ2-1, with no clear D. Sequencing was performed on PBMCs. For the CDR3, the DNA is TGTGCCAGCAGCAATAACTACAATGAGCAGTTCTTC. Amino acids: CASSNNYNEQFF. Based on the CDR3 plus reference TRBV7-9 and TRBJ2-1, the full variable domain is DTGVSQNPRHKITKRGQNVTFRCDPISEHNRLYWYRQTLGQGPEFLTYFQNEAQLEKSRLLSDRFSAERPKGSFSTLEIQRTEQGDSAMYLCASSNNYNEQFFGPGTRLTVL.